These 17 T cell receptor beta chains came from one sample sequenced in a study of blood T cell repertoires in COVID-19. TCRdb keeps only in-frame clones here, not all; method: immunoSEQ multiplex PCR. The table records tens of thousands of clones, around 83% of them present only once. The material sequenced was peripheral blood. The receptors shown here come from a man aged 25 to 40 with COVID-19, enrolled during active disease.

The CDR3 reads CASRDGQPNEKLFF. CDR3 DNA sequence: TGCGCCAGCAGGGATGGACAGCCTAATGAAAAACTGTTTTTT. This chain joins TRBV5-1 and TRBJ1-4; D is possibly TRBD1 (6 bases). The germline CDR1 and CDR2 sequences are SGHRS and YFSETQ. V lost 5 bases and J lost 3, with 11 bases in between. The CDR3 consists of 14 residues.

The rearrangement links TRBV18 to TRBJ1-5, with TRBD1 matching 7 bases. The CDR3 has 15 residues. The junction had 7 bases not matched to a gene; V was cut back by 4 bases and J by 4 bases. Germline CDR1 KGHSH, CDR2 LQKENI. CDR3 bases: TGTGCCAGCTCACAGACAGGGACAGCGAATCAGCCCCAGCATTTT. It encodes CASSQTGTANQPQHF.

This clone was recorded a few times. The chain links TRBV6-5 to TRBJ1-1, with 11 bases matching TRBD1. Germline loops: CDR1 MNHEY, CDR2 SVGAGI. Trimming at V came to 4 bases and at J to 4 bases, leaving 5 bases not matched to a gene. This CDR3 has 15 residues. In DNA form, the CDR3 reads TGTGCCAGCAGTTCTGGACAGGGGGCGCGCACTGAAGCTTTCTTT. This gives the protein CASSSGQGARTEAFF.

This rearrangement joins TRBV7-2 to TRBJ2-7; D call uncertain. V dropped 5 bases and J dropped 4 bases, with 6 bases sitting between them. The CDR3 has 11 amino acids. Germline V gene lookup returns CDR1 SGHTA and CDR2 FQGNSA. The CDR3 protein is CASSEAYEQYF. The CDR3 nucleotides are TGTGCCAGCAGCGAGGCGTACGAGCAGTACTTC.

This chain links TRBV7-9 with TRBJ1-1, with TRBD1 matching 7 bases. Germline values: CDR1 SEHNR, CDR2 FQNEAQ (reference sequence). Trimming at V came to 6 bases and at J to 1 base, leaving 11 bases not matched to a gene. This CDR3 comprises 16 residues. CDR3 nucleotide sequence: TGTGCCAGCAGACCGAAAACCGGGACAGCGAACACTGAAGCTTTCTTT. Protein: CASRPKTGTANTEAFF.

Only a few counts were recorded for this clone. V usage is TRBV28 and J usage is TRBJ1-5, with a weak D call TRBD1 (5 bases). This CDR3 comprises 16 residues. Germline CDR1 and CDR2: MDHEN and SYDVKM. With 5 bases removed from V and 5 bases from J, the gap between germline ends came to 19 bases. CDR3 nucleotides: TGTGCCAGCAGTGCGGCCGGGACTCTACTACATCAGCCCCAGCATTTT. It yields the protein CASSAAGTLLHQPQHF.

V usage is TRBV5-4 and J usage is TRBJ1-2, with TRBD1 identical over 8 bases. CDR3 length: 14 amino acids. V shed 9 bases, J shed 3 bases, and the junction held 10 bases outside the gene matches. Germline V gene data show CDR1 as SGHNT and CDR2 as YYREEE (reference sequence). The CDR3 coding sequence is TGTGCCACCCACCCCCCGACAGGGGACTATGGCTACACCTTC. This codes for CATHPPTGDYGYTF.

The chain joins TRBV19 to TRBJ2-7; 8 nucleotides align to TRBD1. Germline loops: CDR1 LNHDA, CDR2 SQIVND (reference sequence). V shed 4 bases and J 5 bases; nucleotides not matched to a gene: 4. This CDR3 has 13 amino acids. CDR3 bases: TGTGCCAGTAGTAGGGACAGGTTCAACGAGCAGTACTTC. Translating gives CASSRDRFNEQYF.

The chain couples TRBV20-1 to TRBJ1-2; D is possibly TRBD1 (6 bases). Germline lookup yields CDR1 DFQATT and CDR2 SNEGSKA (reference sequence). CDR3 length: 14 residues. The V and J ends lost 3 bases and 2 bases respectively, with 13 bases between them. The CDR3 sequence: CSASVTGKNYGYTF. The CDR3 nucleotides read TGCAGTGCTAGTGTGACAGGAAAGAACTATGGCTACACCTTC.

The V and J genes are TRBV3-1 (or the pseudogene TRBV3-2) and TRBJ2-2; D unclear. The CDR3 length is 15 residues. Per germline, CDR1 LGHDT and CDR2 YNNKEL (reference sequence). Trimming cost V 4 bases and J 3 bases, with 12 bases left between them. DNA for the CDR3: TGTGCCAGCAGCCTCTTGGGCTCCGACACCGGGGAGCTGTTTTTT. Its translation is CASSLLGSDTGELFF.

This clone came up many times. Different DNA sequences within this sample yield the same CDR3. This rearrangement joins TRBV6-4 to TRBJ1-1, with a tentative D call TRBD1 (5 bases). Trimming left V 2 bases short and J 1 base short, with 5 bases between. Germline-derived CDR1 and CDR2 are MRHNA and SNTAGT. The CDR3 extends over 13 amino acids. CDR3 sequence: CASSDTGNTEAFF. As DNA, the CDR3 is TGTGCCAGCAGTGACACAGGGAACACTGAAGCTTTCTTT.

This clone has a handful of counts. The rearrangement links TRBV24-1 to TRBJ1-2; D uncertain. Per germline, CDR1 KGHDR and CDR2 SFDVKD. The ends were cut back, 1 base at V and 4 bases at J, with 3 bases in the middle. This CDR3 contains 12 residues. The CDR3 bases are TGTGCCACCAGTGATTTCGGCTATGGCTACACCTTC. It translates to CATSDFGYGYTF.

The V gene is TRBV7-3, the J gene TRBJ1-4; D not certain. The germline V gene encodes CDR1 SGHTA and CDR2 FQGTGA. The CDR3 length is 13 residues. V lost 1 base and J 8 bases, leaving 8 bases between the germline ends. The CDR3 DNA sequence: TGTGCCAGCAGCTTAAGGTCGGGGGAAAAACTGTTTTTT. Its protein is CASSLRSGEKLFF.

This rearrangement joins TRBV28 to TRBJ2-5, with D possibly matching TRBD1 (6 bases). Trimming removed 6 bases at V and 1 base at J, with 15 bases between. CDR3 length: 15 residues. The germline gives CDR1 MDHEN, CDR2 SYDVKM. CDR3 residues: CASRKPLGAQETQYF. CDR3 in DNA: TGTGCCAGCAGAAAACCCCTGGGGGCCCAAGAGACCCAGTACTTC.

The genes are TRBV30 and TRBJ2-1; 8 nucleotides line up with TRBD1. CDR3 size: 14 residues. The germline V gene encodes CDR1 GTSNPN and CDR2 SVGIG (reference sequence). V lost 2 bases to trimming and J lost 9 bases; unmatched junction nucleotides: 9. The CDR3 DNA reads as TGTGCCTGGAGTATCTACAGGGGGTATAGTGAGCAGTTCTTC. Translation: CAWSIYRGYSEQFF.

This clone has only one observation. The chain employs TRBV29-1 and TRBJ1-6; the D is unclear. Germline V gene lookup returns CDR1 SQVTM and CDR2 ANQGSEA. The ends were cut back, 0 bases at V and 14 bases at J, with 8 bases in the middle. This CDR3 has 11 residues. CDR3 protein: CSVEDNGALHF. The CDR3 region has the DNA TGCAGCGTTGAAGATAACGGGGCCCTCCACTTT.

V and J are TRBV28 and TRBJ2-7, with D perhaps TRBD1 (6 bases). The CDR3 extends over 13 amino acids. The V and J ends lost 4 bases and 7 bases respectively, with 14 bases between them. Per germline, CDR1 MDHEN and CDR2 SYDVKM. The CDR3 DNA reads TGTGCCAGCAGTTCGACAGGTACTGGAGAGCAGTACTTC. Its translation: CASSSTGTGEQYF.